These 24 T cell receptor beta chains originate from one sample sequenced in a study of blood T cell repertoires in COVID-19. Assay: immunoSEQ multiplex PCR; the TCRdb copy retains only in-frame clones and omits some. This table has approximately 100,000 clones, roughly nine tenths appearing once. Sequencing was performed on peripheral blood. These receptors all come from a woman of 80 years or more in a cohort sampled during active COVID-19.

The rearrangement uses TRBV27 and TRBJ2-3; TRBD2 is a possible D gene (5 bases). The CDR3 length is 16 residues. V gave up 4 bases and J gave up 6 bases, with 20 bases separating them. Germline CDR1 and CDR2: MNHEY and SMNVEV (reference sequence). The CDR3 DNA sequence: TGTGCCAGCAGTTCCCTGTCGCCACGGGGTGTGGATACGCAGTATTTT. Protein sequence: CASSSLSPRGVDTQYF.

The rearrangement uses TRBV9 and TRBJ1-1, with D unresolved. This CDR3 region has 13 residues. The V end was cut by 0 bases, the J end by 10 bases, with 13 bases between. Germline V gene data show CDR1 as SGDLS and CDR2 as YYNGEE. CDR3 in amino acids: CASSVDPVFPAFF. In DNA form, the CDR3 reads TGTGCCAGCAGCGTAGATCCGGTTTTCCCAGCTTTCTTT.

The chain joins TRBV6-5 to TRBJ1-2, with D perhaps TRBD1 (6 bases). Trimming removed 6 bases at V and 7 bases at J, with 12 bases between. CDR3 length: 12 amino acids. Per the germline V gene, CDR1 is MNHEY and CDR2 is SVGAGI. The CDR3 nucleotides are TGTGCCAGCAGATGGAAAGGGGGTGGCTACACCTTC. As protein: CASRWKGGGYTF.

The J gene is TRBJ2-7, the V gene TRBV18; TRBD1 matches at 8 bases. Per germline, CDR1 KGHSH and CDR2 LQKENI. J gave up 0 bases and V 4 bases, and 5 bases lay outside the gene matches. CDR3 size: 15 residues. In DNA, the CDR3 is TGTGCCAGCTCACTGGACAGGGTAGCCTCCTACGAGCAGTACTTC. Encoded protein: CASSLDRVASYEQYF.

The chain joins TRBV6-6 to TRBJ1-1, with D tentatively TRBD1 (5 bases). The V end was cut by 9 bases, the J end by 1 base, with 15 bases between. Germline CDR1 and CDR2: MNHNY and SVGAGI (reference sequence). The CDR3 is 14 amino acids. As DNA, the CDR3 is TGTGCCAGTAGGCGAGGAGGGGAGAACACTGAAGCTTTCTTT. As protein: CASRRGGENTEAFF.

The rearrangement joins TRBV6-6 to TRBJ1-5; D unresolved. Trimming stripped 4 bases from V and 0 bases from J, with 7 bases between. The CDR3 contains 14 residues. CDR1 and CDR2 (germline): MNHNY, SVGAGI (reference sequence). CDR3 loop: CASSSSGSNQPQHF. The CDR3 nucleotides are TGTGCCAGCAGTTCGTCGGGTAGCAATCAGCCCCAGCATTTT.

This chain uses TRBV3-1 (or the pseudogene TRBV3-2) with TRBJ2-3; 14 bases fit TRBD2. CDR1 LGHDT and CDR2 YNNKEL come from the germline V gene (reference sequence). CDR3 length equals 17 residues. The V and J ends lost 3 bases and 8 bases, in that order; junction bases with no gene match: 10. CDR3 sequence (DNA): TGTGCCAGCAGCCAGTTGGGACTAGCGGGGGAGGAGGGTACGCAGTATTTT. Translated, it gives CASSQLGLAGEEGTQYF.

The chain is built from TRBV12-5 and TRBJ1-1; 11 positions agree with TRBD1. Germline CDR1 is LGHNT and CDR2 is FRNRAP. V was clipped by 0 bases and J by 14 bases; unmatched bases: 11. The CDR3 consists of 15 residues. The DNA of the CDR3 is TGTGCTAGTGGTTTGGTACCGATGGACAGGGGGCTTTTCTTCTTT. It is translated as CASGLVPMDRGLFFF.

This clone appeared a single time. This sequence joins TRBV9 and TRBJ2-5, with a tentative D call TRBD1 (6 bases). The CDR3 has 15 residues. V dropped 3 bases and J dropped 5 bases, with 17 bases sitting between them. CDR1 SGDLS and CDR2 YYNGEE come from the germline V gene. CDR3 region: CASSALGTKGETQYF. CDR3 DNA: TGTGCCAGCAGCGCCCTCGGGACAAAGGGGGAGACCCAGTACTTC.

The J gene is TRBJ2-5, the V gene TRBV2; D ambiguous. The germline V gene has CDR1 SNHLY and CDR2 FYNNEI. The V gene lost 8 bases and the J gene lost 1 base, with 5 bases spanning the gap. The CDR3 runs to 11 residues. The CDR3 DNA sequence: TGTGCCAGCCAGGTCCAAGAGACCCAGTACTTC. It translates to CASQVQETQYF.

With respect to this clone: An end of the junction does not agree with germline; a read error may underlie this. V and J are TRBV18 and TRBJ2-4; 7 positions agree with TRBD1. Germline CDR1 reads KGHSH; CDR2 reads LQKENI. The CDR3 length is 13 residues. CDR3 loop: CASSPKPGTARRF. CDR3 coding DNA: TGTGCCAGCTCCCCAAAGCCTGGGACAGCTCGCCGCTTC.

The chain has TRBV5-8 and TRBJ1-2; 7 bases fit TRBD1. Per germline, CDR1 SGHTS and CDR2 YDEGEE. The CDR3 spans 14 residues. The V segment lost 0 bases and the J segment 2 bases; nucleotides outside the gene matches: 1. The DNA of the CDR3 is TGTGCCAGCAGCTTGGGGGGACAGAACTATGGCTACACCTTC. This codes for CASSLGGQNYGYTF.

This clone was seen only once. The gene calls are TRBV6-5 and TRBJ1-1; 10 bases line up with TRBD1. Germline CDR1 and CDR2: MNHEY and SVGAGI. With V trimmed by 5 bases and J by 10 bases, 4 bases remained unmatched. This CDR3 spans 12 amino acids. CDR3 sequence (DNA): TGTGCCAGCAGTACCGACAGGGGGCGAGCTTTCTTT. Residues: CASSTDRGRAFF.

The chain links TRBV7-9 to TRBJ1-4; D possibly corresponds to TRBD1 (5 bases). Germline CDR1 is SEHNR and CDR2 is FQNEAQ (reference sequence). The germline V and J ends were trimmed by 4 bases and 7 bases, with 19 bases remaining between them. This CDR3 region has 16 residues. The CDR3 nucleotides are TGTGCCAGCAGCTCGGGACTGACAGAGGAAATTGAAAAACTGTTTTTT. Translation gives CASSSGLTEEIEKLFF.

The chain is built from TRBV7-4 and TRBJ2-3, with D maybe TRBD1 (6 bases). Germline loops: CDR1 SGHVT, CDR2 SQSDAQ. Trimming pared 11 bases from V and 1 base from J, leaving 19 bases between. The CDR3 spans 15 residues. This CDR3 reads CAGPRPGERTDTQYF. Written as DNA, the CDR3 is TGTGCCGGGCCCCGTCCAGGGGAGCGCACAGATACGCAGTATTTT.

The chain uses TRBV27 and TRBJ1-1, with TRBD1 as a possible D gene (6 bases). Germline V lookup: CDR1 MNHEY, CDR2 SMNVEV (reference sequence). This CDR3 has 12 amino acids. The ends were cut back, 8 bases at V and 9 bases at J, with 16 bases in the middle. In DNA form, the CDR3 reads TGTGCCAGCGGACCGCGGACAGAGAAAGCTTTCTTT. Encoded protein: CASGPRTEKAFF.

The CDR3 here is CASSLGTGGLGSPLHF. CDR3 sequence (DNA): TGTGCCAGCTCACTGGGGACAGGGGGTTTGGGTTCACCCCTCCACTTT. The rearrangement links TRBV18 to TRBJ1-6, with 11 bases lining up with TRBD1. Germline assignment: CDR1 KGHSH and CDR2 LQKENI. This CDR3 region has 16 residues. With 4 bases clipped from V and 9 bases from J, the junction kept 8 bases outside the gene matches. Supplemented by reference TRBV18 and TRBJ1-6, the full variable domain reads NAGVMQNPRHLVRRRGQEARLRCSPMKGHSHVYWYRQLPEEGLKFMVYLQKENIIDESGMPKERFSAEFPKEGPSILRIQQVVRGDSAAYFCASSLGTGGLGSPLHFGNGTRLTVT.

A remark on this clone: The sample contains more than one DNA sequence encoding this CDR3. The chain carries TRBV9 and TRBJ1-2, with TRBD1 as a possible D gene (5 bases). Germline V CDR1 and CDR2: SGDLS, YYNGEE. The CDR3 covers 13 residues. Between the trimmed V and J ends, which lost 0 bases and 8 bases, there was a span of 11 bases. CDR3 region: CASSVEGGAGYTF. CDR3 bases: TGTGCCAGCAGCGTAGAGGGAGGGGCAGGCTACACCTTC.

The chain carries TRBV18 and TRBJ2-7; TRBD2 might be the D (6 bases). The CDR3 has 12 amino acids. The germline gives CDR1 KGHSH, CDR2 LQKENI. Trimming removed 2 bases from V and 6 bases from J, with 8 bases in between. The CDR3 sequence: CASSPGGGEQYF. The CDR3 DNA is TGTGCCAGCTCACCAGGGGGAGGCGAGCAGTACTTC.

This chain links TRBV18 with TRBJ1-5; D is perhaps TRBD1 (6 bases). CDR3 size: 14 residues. CDR1 and CDR2 from the germline V gene are KGHSH and LQKENI. Deletions cut 2 bases from V and 7 bases from J, with 12 bases between. CDR3 protein: CASSPSQGHQPQHF. CDR3 nucleotides: TGTGCCAGCTCACCATCGCAGGGGCACCAGCCCCAGCATTTT.

CDR3 loop: CASSLDREQYF. In nucleotides, the CDR3 is TGCGCCAGCAGCTTGGACCGGGAGCAGTACTTC. The rearrangement links TRBV5-1 to TRBJ2-7; unclear D gene. The V end was cut by 0 bases, the J end by 7 bases, with 5 bases between. The CDR3 consists of 11 residues. CDR1 SGHRS and CDR2 YFSETQ come from the germline V gene.

The chain has TRBV6-1 and TRBJ2-1, with TRBD1 matching 12 bases. The CDR3 spans 16 residues. J lost 10 bases, V lost 2 bases, and 9 bases had no gene match. Per the germline V gene, CDR1 is MNHNS and CDR2 is SASEGT. DNA for the CDR3: TGTGCCAGCAGTGAACTGACCGGGACAGGGGGCAGGGAGCAGTTCTTC. Amino acid sequence: CASSELTGTGGREQFF.

This clone appeared a single time. The CDR3 loop reads CATSSGIQGGVYEQYF. Written as DNA, the CDR3 is TGTGCCACCAGCAGCGGTATACAGGGGGGAGTCTACGAGCAGTACTTC. The rearrangement links TRBV15 to TRBJ2-7, with 8 bases matching TRBD1. Trimming cost V 3 bases and J 3 bases; bases outside gene matches: 10. Germline CDR1 LNHNV, CDR2 YYDKDF (reference sequence). This CDR3 comprises 16 residues.

The chain carries TRBV28 and TRBJ1-4; the D is unclear. Germline CDR1 and CDR2: MDHEN and SYDVKM. The CDR3 is 15 residues long. With 3 bases removed from V and 3 bases from J, the gap between germline ends came to 11 bases. The CDR3 is CASSFLGPSNEKLFF. CDR3 DNA: TGTGCCAGCAGTTTCCTGGGCCCCTCTAATGAAAAACTGTTTTTT.